The 9 T cell receptor beta chains in this list originate from one sample, sequenced in a study of chemoradiotherapy in HPV16-positive cancers. Data came from immunoSEQ multiplex PCR; TCRdb stores just in-frame clones and leaves some out. The sample has fewer than 4,500 clones, roughly three quarters seen once. Sampling was conducted from a patient who underwent chemoradiotherapy. The source of these receptors is a human donor with HPV-associated anogenital cancer.

The chain is built from TRBV5-4 and TRBJ2-7; D is perhaps TRBD2 (6 bases). The CDR3 is made up of 13 amino acids. Trimming pared 4 bases from V and 1 base from J, leaving 9 bases between. Looked up from germline, CDR1 is SGHNT and CDR2 is YYREEE (reference sequence). CDR3 amino acids: CASSPGVSYEQYF. CDR3 nucleotides: TGTGCCAGCAGCCCGGGGGTTTCCTACGAGCAGTACTTC.

The CDR3 bases are TGTGCCAGCAGCGTAGATCCAGCCAGCTCTGGAAACACCATATATTTT. It translates to CASSVDPASSGNTIYF. The rearrangement links TRBV9 to TRBJ1-3; D not certain. V gave up 0 bases and J gave up 0 bases, with 10 bases separating them. This CDR3 is built from 16 residues. Germline CDR1 reads SGDLS; CDR2 reads YYNGEE.

The rearrangement joins TRBV28 to TRBJ2-1; D uncertain. CDR3 length equals 19 residues. Germline CDR1 reads MDHEN; CDR2 reads SYDVKM. With 7 bases removed from V and 1 base from J, the gap between germline ends came to 26 bases. The CDR3 here is CASTRAKRIQSWSYNEQFF. The CDR3 DNA reads TGTGCCAGCACTCGGGCTAAACGGATCCAGTCATGGTCCTACAATGAGCAGTTCTTC.

The V call is TRBV27, the J call TRBJ1-1, with D uncertain. V lost 6 bases to trimming and J lost 4 bases, with 12 bases between them. The CDR3 covers 13 residues. Germline CDR1 and CDR2: MNHEY and SMNVEV (reference sequence). The CDR3 nucleotides are TGTGCCAGCAGCTTAAGAGCTCTCACTGAAGCTTTCTTT. It translates to CASSLRALTEAFF.

The chain has TRBV11-2 and TRBJ2-5; 7 nucleotides match TRBD1. Unmatched junction bases numbered 5, after V lost 6 bases and J lost 4 bases. The CDR3 is made up of 13 amino acids. From germline, CDR1 is SGHAT and CDR2 FQNNGV. CDR3 coding DNA: TGTGCCAGCAGTTATGCAGGGGGAGAGACCCAGTACTTC. This sequence encodes CASSYAGGETQYF.

The rearrangement uses TRBV11-3 and TRBJ2-2; TRBD1 matches 10 bases. The length of the CDR3 is 14 residues. V dropped 5 bases and J dropped 7; count of bases not matched to a gene: 4. Per germline, CDR1 SGHNT and CDR2 YENEEA. CDR3 coding DNA: TGTGCCAGCAGCCCCGGACAGGGGGTCGGGGAGCTGTTTTTT. It codes for CASSPGQGVGELFF.

This clone appeared a few times. The rearrangement joins TRBV30 to TRBJ1-3, with D perhaps TRBD1 (6 bases). V was pared by 1 base and J by 3 bases, with 7 bases between. This CDR3 region has 13 residues. Germline-derived CDR1 and CDR2 are GTSNPN and SVGIG (reference sequence). CDR3 protein: CAWSGTVGNTIYF. The CDR3 DNA reads as TGTGCCTGGAGTGGGACAGTTGGAAACACCATATATTTT.

CDR3 nucleotides: TGTGCCAGCAGTTCATTACAGGGCTCTGAAGCTTTCTTT. Its translation is CASSSLQGSEAFF. The V call is TRBV13, the J call TRBJ1-1; D may be TRBD1 (6 bases). This CDR3 is built from 13 residues. The germline V gene has CDR1 PRHDT and CDR2 FYEKMQ (reference sequence). V lost 6 bases and J 6 bases, leaving 14 bases between the germline ends. The full variable domain, completed using reference TRBV13 and TRBJ1-1, is AAGVIQSPRHLIKEKRETATLKCYPIPRHDTVYWYQQGPGQDPQFLISFYEKMQSDKGSIPDRFSAQQFSDYHSELNMSSLELGDSALYFCASSSLQGSEAFFGQGTRLTVV.

The chain links TRBV27 to TRBJ2-7; D is undetermined. Germline loops: CDR1 MNHEY, CDR2 SMNVEV (reference sequence). The CDR3 has 14 residues. V was shortened by 2 bases and J by 3 bases, with 11 bases between the two germline ends. The CDR3 here is CASSLQGTDYEQYF. The CDR3 DNA reads TGTGCCAGCAGTTTACAAGGCACTGACTACGAGCAGTACTTC.